This T cell receptor beta chain was documented in a study of cytomegalovirus exposure and HLA in healthy donors. Study details: Unique TCRs from HLA-typed donors, 80 million to 90 million of them, were held in an early data release. Regarding the study as a whole: The study flagged 150 to 200 TCR beta chains as cytomegalovirus-associated.

The CDR3 is made up of 14 amino acids. The V gene's germline CDR1 is SGHRS and CDR2 YFSETQ. Trimming removed 5 bases at V and 1 base at J, with 11 bases between. Primers included in the PCR were 60 Vbeta and 13 Jbeta primers. Assay: immunoSEQ multiplex PCR; the TCRdb copy retains only in-frame clones and omits some. Here the sample spans more than 150,000 clones, about four fifths being singletons. All donors participated as healthy donors of bone marrow. Concerning this clone: Its target is unknown.

The chain uses TRBV5-1 and TRBJ2-3; D is possibly TRBD2 (5 bases). The material sequenced was PBMCs. This receptor was taken from a woman under 40 in good health and CMV-seronegative. CDR3 DNA sequence: TGCGCCAGCAGTTCTCGGGGAGGCACAGATACGCAGTATTTT. It is translated as CASSSRGGTDTQYF.